These T cell receptor beta chains were read from a single sample in a study of blood T cell repertoires in COVID-19. Assay used: immunoSEQ multiplex PCR; TCRdb lists only in-frame clones, some missing. The sample carries under 300,000 clones, 84% recorded once. The source material was peripheral blood. These receptor sequences come from a woman aged 40-49 years who had recovered from COVID-19. The CDR3 runs from the conserved cysteine through the conserved F or W. D genes are given only for firm matches. Size is omitted from some rows. Given values are once, few, many or a class for expanded clones.

clone size	V gene	J gene	D gene	CDR3 DNA	CDR3 protein
once	TRBV7-9	TRBJ2-5	TRBD1	TGTGCCAGCAGCTTAGTCGCAGGGGGCCAAGAGACCCAGTACTTC	CASSLVAGGQETQYF
-	TRBV7-2	TRBJ2-3	TRBD2	TGTGCCAGCAGCTTTGGCGGGGGGGCCGGCACAGATACGCAGTATTTT	CASSFGGGAGTDTQYF
-	TRBV6-2/TRBV6-3	TRBJ1-1	-	TGTGCCAGCAGTCGTGTTCGTATGACATCGAACACTGAAGCTTTCTTT	CASSRVRMTSNTEAFF
-	TRBV4-2	TRBJ1-4	TRBD1	TGTGCCAGCAGCCAGGGACTCGGGACAGGAGATGAAAAACTGTTTTTT	CASSQGLGTGDEKLFF
-	TRBV6-2/TRBV6-3	TRBJ2-3	-	TGTGCCAGCAGTTACTCCCCAGATAACACAGATACGCAGTATTTT	CASSYSPDNTDTQYF
-	TRBV18	TRBJ1-2	-	TGTGCCAGCTCACCACCCTCCACCAGAGGCTACACCTTC	CASSPPSTRGYTF
-	TRBV3-1/TRBV3-2	TRBJ2-1	-	TGTGCCAGCAGCCATAGCGAACTAGGGTCCTACAATGAGCAGTTCTTC	CASSHSELGSYNEQFF
-	TRBV3-1/TRBV3-2	TRBJ2-5	-	TGTGCCAGCAGCCTACAAGAGACCCAGTACTTC	CASSLQETQYF
-	TRBV3-1/TRBV3-2	TRBJ1-6	TRBD1	TGTGCCAGCAGTCGACAGGGAGAGTCACCCCTCCACTTT	CASSRQGESPLHF
-	TRBV7-2	TRBJ2-3	TRBD2	TGTGCCAGCAGCTTATTTAGCGGGGGTTTCACAGATACGCAGTATTTT	CASSLFSGGFTDTQYF
-	TRBV4-3	TRBJ2-2	TRBD1	TGCGCCAGCAGCCAAACTACAGGGGACACCGGGGAGCTGTTTTTT	CASSQTTGDTGELFF
-	TRBV14	TRBJ1-6	-	TGTGCCAGCAGCCAAGATCCGCGTTCACCCCTCCACTTT	CASSQDPRSPLHF
-	TRBV19	TRBJ2-1	-	TGTGCCAGTAGTATCACAGGGACCCCCCAGCTCTTC	CASSITGTPQLF
-	TRBV5-4	TRBJ1-2	TRBD1	TGTGCCAGCAGCCCACCGGGACAGGGAAGTAGCTATGGCTACACCTTC	CASSPPGQGSSYGYTF
-	TRBV25-1	TRBJ1-2	-	TGTGCCAGCAGTGAAACAGGGAGAGATGGCTACACCTTC	CASSETGRDGYTF
-	TRBV6-5	TRBJ2-2	-	TGTGCCAGCAGAGACGGACAGACTTCCGGGGAGCTGTTTTTT	CASRDGQTSGELFF
many	TRBV2	TRBJ1-1	-	TGTGCCAGCAGTGAAACAGGGTTTGGTGAAGCTTTCTTT	CASSETGFGEAFF
-	TRBV30	TRBJ2-2	TRBD1	TGTGCCTGGAACAAGGCCGGGACAGTGAACACCGGGGAGCTGTTTTTT	CAWNKAGTVNTGELFF
-	TRBV4-3	TRBJ2-7	-	TGCGCCAGCAGCCAAGAAATAGCTACCTACGAGCAGTACTTC	CASSQEIATYEQYF
-	TRBV7-3	TRBJ2-3	-	TGTGCCAGCAGCGCCAACGGGGGCACAGATACGCAGTATTTT	CASSANGGTDTQYF
-	TRBV6-1	TRBJ1-5	TRBD1	TGTGCCAGCAGTGTGGGGACAGTAATTAGCAATCAGCCCCAGCATTTT	CASSVGTVISNQPQHF
-	TRBV12-3/TRBV12-4	TRBJ1-2	-	TGTGCCAGCAGTTTGGGGGGGACCTATGGCTACACCTTC	CASSLGGTYGYTF
-	TRBV28	TRBJ1-4	-	TGTGCCAGCCTGGGGGGGACTACTAATGAAAAACTGTTTTTT	CASLGGTTNEKLFF
many	TRBV13	TRBJ2-3	-	TGTGCCAGCAGCTTAGTCGGGGTGACGCAGTATTTT	CASSLVGVTQYF
-	TRBV2	TRBJ1-1	-	TGTGCCGGAAACAGGGCTTATTCCACTGAAGCTTTCTTT	CAGNRAYSTEAFF
-	TRBV29-1	TRBJ2-1	TRBD2	TGCAGCGTTGAAGGCGCGGGGGAAGGGTACAATGAGCAGTTCTTC	CSVEGAGEGYNEQFF
-	TRBV7-2	TRBJ2-5	TRBD1	TGTGCCAGCAGCTCGGACAGGGGAGAGACCCAGTACTTC	CASSSDRGETQYF
-	TRBV4-3	TRBJ1-6	-	TGCGCCAGCAGCCAGGAGACAGGACTGAGCTCCTATAATTCACCCCTCCACTTT	CASSQETGLSSYNSPLHF
-	TRBV7-2	TRBJ1-2	-	TGTGCCAGCAGCTTACAGGGGAACTATGGCTACACCTTC	CASSLQGNYGYTF